Shown below are 5 T cell receptor beta chains from a single sample sequenced in a study of OX40 agonist ivuxolimab in advanced cancers. The data were produced by immunoSEQ multiplex PCR, yet TCRdb's version contains in-frame clones alone and is incomplete. The data show tens of thousands of clones, less than 90% seen once. The sample here was CD4+ or CD8+ T cells sorted from blood, taken in a trial of the OX40 agonist ivuxolimab. These TCRs come from an adult with an advanced solid tumor such as melanoma, head and neck, liver or kidney cancer.

CDR3 nucleotide sequence: TGTGCCACCAGCAAAGGCCGGGAGGGCTTGGGGGAGACCCAGTACTTC. This encodes CATSKGREGLGETQYF. The J gene is TRBJ2-5, the V gene TRBV15; 8 bases match TRBD2. The CDR3 spans 16 residues. J lost 5 bases, V lost 4 bases, and 12 bases had no gene match. Germline CDR1 reads LNHNV; CDR2 reads YYDKDF (reference sequence).

V gene TRBV27 combines with J gene TRBJ2-1; D remains unclear. This CDR3 contains 14 residues. V was shortened by 7 bases and J by 0 bases, with 10 bases between the two germline ends. The V gene's germline CDR1 is MNHEY and CDR2 SMNVEV (reference sequence). In DNA form, the CDR3 reads TGTGCCAGCACTTGGTCGAGCTCCTACAATGAGCAGTTCTTC. This sequence encodes CASTWSSSYNEQFF.

The chain couples TRBV28 to TRBJ2-2, with D possibly called TRBD1 or TRBD2 (5 bases each). CDR1 is MDHEN, CDR2 SYDVKM, per germline. This CDR3 is built from 15 residues. Between the trimmed V and J ends, which lost 10 bases and 5 bases, there was a span of 20 bases. CDR3 DNA: TGTGCCAACTGGGACGCCCTCCCGGGGACCGGGGAGCTGTTTTTT. Its protein product is CANWDALPGTGELFF.

The gene calls are TRBV5-1 and TRBJ1-5; D not resolved. Germline assignment: CDR1 SGHRS and CDR2 YFSETQ. The CDR3 runs to 16 residues. V shed 1 base and J shed 1 base, with 12 bases lying between them. The CDR3 DNA is TGCGCCAGCAGCTTGTCTTACCTCGGGAGCAATCAGCCCCAGCATTTT. Its protein product is CASSLSYLGSNQPQHF.

This chain links TRBV13 with TRBJ2-3; 13 nucleotides align to TRBD2. The CDR3 contains 16 residues. V was pared by 5 bases and J by 7 bases, with 9 bases of the junction left unmatched. Germline V gives CDR1 PRHDT, CDR2 FYEKMQ (reference sequence). The CDR3 loop reads CASSPGTSGVLHTQYF. The CDR3 bases are TGTGCCAGCAGCCCTGGGACTAGCGGGGTCCTTCATACGCAGTATTTT.